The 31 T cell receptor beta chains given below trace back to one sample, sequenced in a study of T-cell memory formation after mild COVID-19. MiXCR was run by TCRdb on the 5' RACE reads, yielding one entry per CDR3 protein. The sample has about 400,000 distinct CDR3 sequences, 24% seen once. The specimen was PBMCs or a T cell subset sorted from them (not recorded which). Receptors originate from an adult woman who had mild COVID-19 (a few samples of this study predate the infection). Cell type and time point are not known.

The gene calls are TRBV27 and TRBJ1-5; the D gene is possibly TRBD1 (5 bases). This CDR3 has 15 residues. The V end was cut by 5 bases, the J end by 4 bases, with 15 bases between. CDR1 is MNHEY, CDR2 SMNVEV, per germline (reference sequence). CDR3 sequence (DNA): TGTGCCAGCAGTCCGGGGGGACGGACAAATCAGCCCCAGCATTTT. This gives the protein CASSPGGRTNQPQHF.

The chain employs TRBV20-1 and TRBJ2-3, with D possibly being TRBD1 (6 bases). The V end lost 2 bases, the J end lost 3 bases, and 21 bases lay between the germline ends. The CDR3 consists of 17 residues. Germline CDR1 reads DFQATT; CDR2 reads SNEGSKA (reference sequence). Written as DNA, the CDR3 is TGCAGTGCTAGAAAGGCCCGGGGCAGGGGAAGTACAGATACGCAGTATTTT. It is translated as CSARKARGRGSTDTQYF.

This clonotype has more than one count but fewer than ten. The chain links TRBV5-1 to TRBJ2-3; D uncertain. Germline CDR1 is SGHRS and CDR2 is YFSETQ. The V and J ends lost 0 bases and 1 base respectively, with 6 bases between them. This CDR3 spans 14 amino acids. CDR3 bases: TGCGCCAGCAGCTTGGGGAGACGCACAGATACGCAGTATTTT. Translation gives CASSLGRRTDTQYF.

CDR3 coding DNA: TGTGCCAGCAGCCAAGGGACAGGGGCATGGTATGGCTACACCTTC. This encodes CASSQGTGAWYGYTF. The rearrangement joins TRBV27 to TRBJ1-2, with 10 bases identical to TRBD1. This CDR3 is built from 15 residues. Losses at the gene ends were 6 bases for V and 5 bases for J; bases not matched to a gene: 9. Germline V CDR1 and CDR2: MNHEY, SMNVEV (reference sequence).

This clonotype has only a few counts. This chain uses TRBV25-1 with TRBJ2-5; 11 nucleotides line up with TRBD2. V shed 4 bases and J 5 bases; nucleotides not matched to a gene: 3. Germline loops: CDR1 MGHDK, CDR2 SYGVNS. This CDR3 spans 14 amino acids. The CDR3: CASSVAGGEETQYF. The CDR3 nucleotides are TGTGCCAGCAGTGTAGCGGGAGGGGAGGAGACCCAGTACTTC.

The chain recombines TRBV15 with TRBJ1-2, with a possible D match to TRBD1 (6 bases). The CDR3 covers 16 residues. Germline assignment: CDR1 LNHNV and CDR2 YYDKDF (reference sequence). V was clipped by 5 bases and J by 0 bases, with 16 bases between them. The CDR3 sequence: CATSSGVTVSNYGYTF. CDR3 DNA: TGTGCCACCAGCTCAGGGGTAACCGTCTCTAACTATGGCTACACCTTC.

This chain's CDR3 is CASSPTASDEQFF. For the CDR3, the DNA is TGTGCCAGCAGCCCTACGGCCAGTGATGAGCAGTTCTTC. This chain joins TRBV7-9 and TRBJ2-1; D call uncertain. Germline CDR1 reads SEHNR; CDR2 reads FQNEAQ (reference sequence). The V end was cut by 5 bases, the J end by 8 bases, with 13 bases between. CDR3 size: 13 residues.

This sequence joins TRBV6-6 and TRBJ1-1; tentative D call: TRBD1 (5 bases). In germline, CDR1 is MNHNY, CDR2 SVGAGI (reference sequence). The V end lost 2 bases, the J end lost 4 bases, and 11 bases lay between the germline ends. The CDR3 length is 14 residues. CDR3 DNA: TGTGCCAGCAGTTACGGCAGGGTGGGCACTGAAGCTTTCTTT. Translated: CASSYGRVGTEAFF.

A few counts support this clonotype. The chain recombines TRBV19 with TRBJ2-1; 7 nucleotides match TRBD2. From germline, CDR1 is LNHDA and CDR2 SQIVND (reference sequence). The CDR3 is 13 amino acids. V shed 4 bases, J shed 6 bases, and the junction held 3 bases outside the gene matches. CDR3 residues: CASSRAGINEQFF. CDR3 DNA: TGTGCCAGTAGTAGAGCGGGAATCAATGAGCAGTTCTTC.

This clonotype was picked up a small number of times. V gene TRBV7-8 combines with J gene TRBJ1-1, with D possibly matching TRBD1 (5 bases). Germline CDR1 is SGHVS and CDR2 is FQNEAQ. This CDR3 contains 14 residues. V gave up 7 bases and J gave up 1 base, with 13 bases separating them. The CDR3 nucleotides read TGTGCCAGCACCATTTCGGGGGGGAACACTGAAGCTTTCTTT. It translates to CASTISGGNTEAFF. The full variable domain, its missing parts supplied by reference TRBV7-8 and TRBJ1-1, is GAGVSQSPRYKVAKRGQDVALRCDPISGHVSLFWYQQALGQGPEFLTYFQNEAQLDKSGLPSDRFFAERPEGSVSTLKIQRTQQEDSAVYLCASTISGGNTEAFFGQGTRLTVV.

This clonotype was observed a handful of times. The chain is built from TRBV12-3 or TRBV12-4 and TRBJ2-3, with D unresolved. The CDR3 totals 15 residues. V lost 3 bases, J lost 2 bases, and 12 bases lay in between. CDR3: CASSLWQYNTDTQYF. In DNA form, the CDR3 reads TGTGCCAGCAGTTTGTGGCAGTATAACACAGATACGCAGTATTTT.

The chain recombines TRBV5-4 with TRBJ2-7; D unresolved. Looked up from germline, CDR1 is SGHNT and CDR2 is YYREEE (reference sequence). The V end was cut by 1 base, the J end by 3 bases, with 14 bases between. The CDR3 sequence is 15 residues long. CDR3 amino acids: CASSLKNLIGYEQYF. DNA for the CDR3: TGTGCCAGCAGCTTGAAGAACCTCATAGGCTACGAGCAGTACTTC.

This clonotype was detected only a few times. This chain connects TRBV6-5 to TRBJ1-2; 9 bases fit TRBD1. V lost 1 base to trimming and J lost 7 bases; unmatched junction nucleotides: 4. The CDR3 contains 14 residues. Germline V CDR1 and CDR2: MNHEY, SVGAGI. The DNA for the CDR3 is TGTGCCAGCAGTTACTTAGGGACAGGGTCTGGCTACACCTTC. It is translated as CASSYLGTGSGYTF.

In nucleotides, the CDR3 is TGTGCCAGCAGTCGGACTAGCGGGGGGACCCAGTACTTC. It encodes CASSRTSGGTQYF. This chain links TRBV6-1 with TRBJ2-5, with 13 bases identical to TRBD2. The CDR3 extends over 13 amino acids. Germline CDR1 reads MNHNS; CDR2 reads SASEGT. J gave up 7 bases and V 5 bases, and 1 base lay outside the gene matches.

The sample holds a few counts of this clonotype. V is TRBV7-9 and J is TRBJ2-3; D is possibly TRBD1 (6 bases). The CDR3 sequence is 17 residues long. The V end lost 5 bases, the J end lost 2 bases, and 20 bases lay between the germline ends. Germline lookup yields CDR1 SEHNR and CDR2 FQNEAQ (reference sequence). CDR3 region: CASSPPPGTTATDTQYF. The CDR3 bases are TGTGCCAGCAGCCCTCCCCCCGGGACAACCGCCACAGATACGCAGTATTTT.

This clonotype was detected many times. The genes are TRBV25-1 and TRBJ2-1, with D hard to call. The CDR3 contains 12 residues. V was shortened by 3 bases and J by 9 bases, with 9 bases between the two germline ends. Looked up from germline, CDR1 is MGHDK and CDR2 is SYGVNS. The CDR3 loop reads CASSDKGIEQFF. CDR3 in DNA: TGTGCCAGCAGTGACAAGGGTATTGAGCAGTTCTTC.

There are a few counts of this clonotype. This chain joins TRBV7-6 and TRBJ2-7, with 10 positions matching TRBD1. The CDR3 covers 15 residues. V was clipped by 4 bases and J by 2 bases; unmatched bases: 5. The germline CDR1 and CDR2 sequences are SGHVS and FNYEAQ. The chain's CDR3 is CASSSGQGGAYEQYF. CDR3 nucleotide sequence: TGTGCCAGCAGCTCAGGACAGGGGGGCGCCTACGAGCAGTACTTC.

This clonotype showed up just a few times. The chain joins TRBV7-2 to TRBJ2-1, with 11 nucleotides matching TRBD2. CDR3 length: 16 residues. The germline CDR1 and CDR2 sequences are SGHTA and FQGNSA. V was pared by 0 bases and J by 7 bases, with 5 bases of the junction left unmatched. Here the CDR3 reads CASSLAQLAGANEQFF. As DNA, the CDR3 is TGTGCCAGCAGCTTAGCCCAACTAGCGGGAGCTAATGAGCAGTTCTTC.

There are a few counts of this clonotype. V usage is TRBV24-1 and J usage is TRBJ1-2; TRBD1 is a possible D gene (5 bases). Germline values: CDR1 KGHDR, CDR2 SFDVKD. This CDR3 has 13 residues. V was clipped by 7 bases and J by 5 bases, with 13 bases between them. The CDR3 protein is CATSSGDPYGYTF. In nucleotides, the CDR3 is TGTGCCACCAGCAGTGGGGACCCGTATGGCTACACCTTC.

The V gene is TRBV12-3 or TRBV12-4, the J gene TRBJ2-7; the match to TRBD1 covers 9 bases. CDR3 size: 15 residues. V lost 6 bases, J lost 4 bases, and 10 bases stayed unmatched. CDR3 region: CASSYRTGVTYEQYF. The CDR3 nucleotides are TGTGCCAGCAGCTACAGGACAGGGGTGACGTACGAGCAGTACTTC.

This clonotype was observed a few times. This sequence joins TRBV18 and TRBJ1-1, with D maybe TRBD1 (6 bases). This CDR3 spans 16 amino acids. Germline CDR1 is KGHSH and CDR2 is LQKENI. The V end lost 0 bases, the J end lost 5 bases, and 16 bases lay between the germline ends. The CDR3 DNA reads TGTGCCAGCTCACCACCCCTCTGGGGAAGGGGGACTGAAGCTTTCTTT. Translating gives CASSPPLWGRGTEAFF.

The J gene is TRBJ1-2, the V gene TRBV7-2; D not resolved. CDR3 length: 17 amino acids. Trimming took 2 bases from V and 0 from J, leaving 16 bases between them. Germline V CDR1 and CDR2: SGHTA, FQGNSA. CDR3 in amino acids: CASSLSLTGSSNYGYTF. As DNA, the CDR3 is TGTGCCAGCAGCTTAAGTTTAACGGGTTCATCTAACTATGGCTACACCTTC.

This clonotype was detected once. The CDR3 is CASSPLGGRGSGEQYF. The CDR3 nucleotides read TGTGCCAGCAGCCCACTAGGCGGCAGAGGGTCAGGGGAGCAGTACTTC. This chain links TRBV7-8 with TRBJ2-7; D may correspond to TRBD1 or TRBD2 (5 bases each). Germline lookup yields CDR1 SGHVS and CDR2 FQNEAQ. Trimming pared 5 bases from V and 7 bases from J, leaving 24 bases between. The CDR3 runs 16 residues.

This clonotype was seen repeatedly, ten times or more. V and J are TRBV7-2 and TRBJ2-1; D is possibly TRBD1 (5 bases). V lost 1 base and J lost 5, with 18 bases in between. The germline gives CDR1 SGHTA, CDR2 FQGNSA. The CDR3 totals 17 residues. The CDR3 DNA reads TGTGCCAGCAGCTTAGTCGTTACTTCCACAGGAAACAATGAGCAGTTCTTC. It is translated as CASSLVVTSTGNNEQFF.

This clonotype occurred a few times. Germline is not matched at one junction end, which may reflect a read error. CDR3 nucleotides: TGTGCCATCAGGGGATGGGGGGATGAAAAACTGATTTTT. Protein: CAIRGWGDEKLIF. The chain carries TRBV10-3 and TRBJ1-4, with TRBD1 as a possible D gene (5 bases). Germline V gene lookup returns CDR1 ENHRY and CDR2 SYGVKD. CDR3 size: 13 residues.

In nucleotides, the CDR3 is TGTGCCAGCAGTTACTCTCCACGGGACTGGCCCGAGGGCTACAATGAGCAGTTCTTC. Translating it yields CASSYSPRDWPEGYNEQFF. The J gene is TRBJ2-1, the V gene TRBV6-2 or TRBV6-3; D is possibly TRBD2 (6 bases). V lost 0 bases and J 3 bases, leaving 21 bases between the germline ends. Germline CDR1 MNHEY, CDR2 SVGEGT. The CDR3 length is 19 residues.

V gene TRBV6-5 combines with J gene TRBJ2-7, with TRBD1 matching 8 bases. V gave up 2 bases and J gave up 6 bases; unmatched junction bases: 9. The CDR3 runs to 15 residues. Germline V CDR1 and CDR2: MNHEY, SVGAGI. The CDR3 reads CASSYHRTGFSEQYF. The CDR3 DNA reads TGTGCCAGCAGTTACCATAGGACAGGGTTCAGCGAGCAGTACTTC.

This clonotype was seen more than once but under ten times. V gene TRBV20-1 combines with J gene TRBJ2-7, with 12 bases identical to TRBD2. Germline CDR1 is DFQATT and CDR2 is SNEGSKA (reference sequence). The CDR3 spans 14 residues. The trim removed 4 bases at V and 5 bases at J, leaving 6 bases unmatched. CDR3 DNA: TGCAGTGCTAAAGGCCGACTAGCGGGGGACGAGCAGTACTTC. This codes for CSAKGRLAGDEQYF.

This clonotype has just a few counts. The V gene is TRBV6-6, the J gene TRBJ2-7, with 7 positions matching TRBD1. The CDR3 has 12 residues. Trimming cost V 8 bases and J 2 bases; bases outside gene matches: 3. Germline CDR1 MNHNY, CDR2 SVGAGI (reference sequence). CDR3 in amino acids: CASGDSAYEQYF. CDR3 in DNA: TGTGCCAGCGGGGACAGTGCCTACGAGCAGTACTTC.

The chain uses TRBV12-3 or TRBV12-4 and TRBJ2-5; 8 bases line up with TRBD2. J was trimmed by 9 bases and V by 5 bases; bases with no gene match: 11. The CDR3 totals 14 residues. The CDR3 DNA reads TGTGCCAGCAGTCCGGAAGCGGGGGCCCATTCCCAGTACTTC. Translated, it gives CASSPEAGAHSQYF.

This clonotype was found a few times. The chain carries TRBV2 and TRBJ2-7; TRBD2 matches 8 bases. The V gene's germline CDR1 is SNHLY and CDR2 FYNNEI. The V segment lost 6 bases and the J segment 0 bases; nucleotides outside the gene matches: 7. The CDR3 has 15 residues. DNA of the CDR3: TGTGCCAGCAGCGCCGGGACTAGGTCCTCCTACGAGCAGTACTTC. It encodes CASSAGTRSSYEQYF.